A single sample is the source of the 15 T cell receptor beta chains below, sequenced in a study of OX40 agonist ivuxolimab in advanced cancers. The protocol was immunoSEQ multiplex PCR, while the TCRdb copy is restricted to in-frame clones and leaves out a portion. Of 70,000 to 85,000 clones in the sample, 88% are singletons; the top ten hold approximately 0.98%. The sample here was CD4+ or CD8+ T cells sorted from blood, taken in a trial of the OX40 agonist ivuxolimab. The receptors stem from an adult with an advanced solid tumor such as melanoma, head and neck, liver or kidney cancer.

In the case of this clone: Other DNA sequences from this sample encode an identical CDR3 as well. The CDR3 nucleotides read TGTGCCAGCAGCCCAGGACTAGCGGCGACAGATACGCAGTATTTT. As protein: CASSPGLAATDTQYF. The chain employs TRBV7-7 and TRBJ2-3; 10 nucleotides line up with TRBD2. Germline V CDR1 and CDR2: SSHAT, FNYEAQ (reference sequence). V was clipped by 5 bases and J by 3 bases; unmatched bases: 5. This CDR3 spans 15 amino acids. Filled out from reference TRBV7-7 and TRBJ2-3, the complete variable domain reads GAGVSQSPRYKVTKRGQDVTLRCDPISSHATLYWYQQALGQGPEFLTYFNYEAQPDKSGLPSDRFSAERPEGSISTLTIQRTEQRDSAMYRCASSPGLAATDTQYFGPGTRLTVL.

This chain connects TRBV29-1 to TRBJ2-1; TRBD1 is a possible D gene (6 bases). V lost 7 bases to trimming and J lost 0 bases, with 13 bases between them. The length of the CDR3 is 14 residues. Germline loops: CDR1 SQVTM, CDR2 ANQGSEA. The CDR3 bases are TGCAGCGCCGCGACAGGTAGCTCCTACAATGAGCAGTTCTTC. As protein: CSAATGSSYNEQFF.

The genes are TRBV19 and TRBJ2-4; no definite D call. CDR1 and CDR2 from the germline V gene are LNHDA and SQIVND (reference sequence). V was shortened by 4 bases and J by 0 bases, with 16 bases between the two germline ends. This CDR3 has 17 amino acids. In nucleotides, the CDR3 is TGTGCCAGTAGTAAAAATGGCTTGACGATAGCCAAAAACATTCAGTACTTC. As protein: CASSKNGLTIAKNIQYF.

The genes are TRBV5-8 and TRBJ2-2, with 10 bases aligning to TRBD1. The CDR3 contains 15 residues. Trimming removed 0 bases from V and 7 bases from J; junction bases left unmatched: 3. In germline, CDR1 is SGHTS, CDR2 YDEGEE. The CDR3 DNA reads TGTGCCAGCAGCTTGGGGACAGGGGGACTCGGGGAGCTGTTTTTT. It is translated as CASSLGTGGLGELFF.

The rearrangement links TRBV28 to TRBJ2-4; D is ambiguous. The germline V gene encodes CDR1 MDHEN and CDR2 SYDVKM. The CDR3 contains 13 residues. V lost 8 bases to trimming and J lost 6 bases, with 14 bases between them. The CDR3 protein is CASGSPDLNIQYF. CDR3 nucleotide sequence: TGTGCCAGCGGATCACCGGACCTAAACATTCAGTACTTC.

The chain is built from TRBV28 and TRBJ2-7; 9 bases fit TRBD2. Germline assignment: CDR1 MDHEN and CDR2 SYDVKM. This CDR3 contains 14 residues. Trimming took 7 bases from V and 5 from J; bases not matched to a gene: 9. The CDR3 bases are TGTGCCAGCACCGCGGGGGGGCTCTCGAACGAGCAGTACTTC. Its protein is CASTAGGLSNEQYF.

J is TRBJ2-3 and V is TRBV5-1, with D perhaps TRBD2 (6 bases). Trimming removed 4 bases at V and 0 bases at J, with 12 bases between. This CDR3 is 15 amino acids long. Germline V gene lookup returns CDR1 SGHRS and CDR2 YFSETQ. In DNA form, the CDR3 reads TGCGCCAGCAGCGGGGGACTGACTAGCACAGATACGCAGTATTTT. This translates into CASSGGLTSTDTQYF. Supplemented by reference TRBV5-1 and TRBJ2-3, the full variable domain reads KAGVTQTPRYLIKTRGQQVTLSCSPISGHRSVSWYQQTPGQGLQFLFEYFSETQRNKGNFPGRFSGRQFSNSRSEMNVSTLELGDSALYLCASSGGLTSTDTQYFGPGTRLTVL.

V and J are TRBV19 and TRBJ1-2; maybe TRBD1 (6 bases). This CDR3 is built from 14 residues. The germline gives CDR1 LNHDA, CDR2 SQIVND (reference sequence). Trimming pared 3 bases from V and 2 bases from J, leaving 10 bases between. The CDR3 here is CASSIGRGNYGYTF. CDR3 in DNA: TGTGCCAGTAGTATCGGAAGGGGGAACTATGGCTACACCTTC.

This clone was detected once. V is TRBV2 and J is TRBJ2-1; TRBD1 matches at 7 bases. V shed 0 bases, J shed 7 bases, and the junction held 12 bases outside the gene matches. This CDR3 spans 17 amino acids. Germline CDR1 SNHLY, CDR2 FYNNEI. The CDR3 region has the DNA TGTGCCAGCAGTGAAGCCATAACTAGGGGGCGCAGGAATGAGCAGTTCTTC. It codes for CASSEAITRGRRNEQFF.

The chain carries TRBV10-3 and TRBJ2-3; 9 bases map to TRBD1. Trimming at V came to 5 bases and at J to 6 bases, leaving 18 bases not matched to a gene. The germline V gene has CDR1 ENHRY and CDR2 SYGVKD. The CDR3 spans 18 residues. Here the CDR3 reads CAISSGTGRVSRMDTQYF. CDR3 coding DNA: TGTGCCATCAGTTCCGGGACAGGGAGAGTGAGCCGGATGGATACGCAGTATTTT.

The V and J genes are TRBV10-1 and TRBJ1-1; no clear D. Between the trimmed V and J ends, which lost 2 bases and 6 bases, there was a span of 10 bases. The CDR3 runs to 13 residues. Germline V gene lookup returns CDR1 WNHNN and CDR2 SYGVQD (reference sequence). This CDR3 reads CASSEGLIAEAFF. The CDR3 DNA follows: TGCGCCAGCAGTGAGGGATTGATCGCTGAAGCTTTCTTT.

The chain employs TRBV7-2 and TRBJ2-5; no clear D. Trimming cost V 8 bases and J 4 bases, with 17 bases left between them. The CDR3 length is 14 residues. CDR1 is SGHTA and CDR2 is FQGNSA in the germline V gene. The CDR3 nucleotides are TGTGCCAGCGGACCTCTAGGGATCGGAGAGACCCAGTACTTC. Residues: CASGPLGIGETQYF.

The chain carries TRBV19 and TRBJ2-3; D is undetermined. CDR1 LNHDA and CDR2 SQIVND come from the germline V gene (reference sequence). There are 15 residues in the CDR3. The V gene lost 5 bases and the J gene lost 1 base, with 13 bases spanning the gap. The CDR3 loop is CASSLLPGGTDTQYF. The DNA for the CDR3 is TGTGCCAGTAGTTTGTTACCCGGCGGCACAGATACGCAGTATTTT.

V gene TRBV6-1 combines with J gene TRBJ1-5; D remains ambiguous. CDR3 size: 12 residues. CDR1 MNHNS and CDR2 SASEGT come from the germline V gene. The V and J ends lost 7 bases and 7 bases respectively, with 11 bases between them. In nucleotides, the CDR3 is TGTGCCAGCAACCTGCACTGGCAGCCCCAGCATTTT. Protein sequence: CASNLHWQPQHF.

This rearrangement joins TRBV18 to TRBJ1-3; D is ambiguous. The CDR3 is 14 residues long. CDR1 and CDR2 from the germline V gene are KGHSH and LQKENI. V lost 3 bases and J 3 bases, leaving 9 bases between the germline ends. Written as DNA, the CDR3 is TGTGCCAGCTCACCCAACCCCCGTGGAAACACCATATATTTT. Protein: CASSPNPRGNTIYF. The whole variable domain, remainder taken from reference TRBV18 and TRBJ1-3, is NAGVMQNPRHLVRRRGQEARLRCSPMKGHSHVYWYRQLPEEGLKFMVYLQKENIIDESGMPKERFSAEFPKEGPSILRIQQVVRGDSAAYFCASSPNPRGNTIYFGEGSWLTVV.